Presented here are 8 T cell receptor beta chains from one specimen sequenced in a study of cytomegalovirus exposure and HLA in healthy donors. The study ran its PCR with 60 Vbeta and 13 Jbeta primers. Profiled with immunoSEQ multiplex PCR; TCRdb holds only in-frame clones, not every one. The sample has about 55,000 clones; the top ten hold 8.9%. The sequencing sample was made of PBMCs. These receptors all stem from a middle-aged man in good health and CMV-seropositive.

Concerning this clone itself: Sequence at one end of the junction differs from germline and may be a read error. CDR3 DNA sequence: TGTGCCAGTAGCTCGAGGCCTAGCGGGACGTTTTCCTACAATGAGCAGTTCTTC. The encoded protein is CASSSRPSGTFSYNEQFF. This chain joins TRBV7-2 and TRBJ2-1, with 9 bases identical to TRBD2. The CDR3 has 18 residues. Germline V gene lookup returns CDR1 SGHTA and CDR2 FQGNSA.

The chain carries TRBV19 and TRBJ2-1; D is perhaps TRBD2 (5 bases). CDR1 and CDR2 from the germline V gene are LNHDA and SQIVND (reference sequence). Between the trimmed V and J ends, which lost 6 bases and 8 bases, there was a span of 20 bases. The CDR3 has 15 amino acids. The CDR3 here is CASSPRENFRDEQFF. Here the CDR3 DNA reads TGTGCCAGTAGCCCCCGGGAAAACTTTCGGGATGAGCAGTTCTTC.

The chain joins TRBV4-3 to TRBJ2-3; 12 bases fit TRBD2. The CDR3 contains 16 residues. V lost 4 bases, J lost 3 bases, and 5 bases stayed unmatched. Germline V gives CDR1 LGHNA, CDR2 YSLEER. The CDR3 here is CASSPLAGGGTDTQYF. CDR3 nucleotides: TGCGCCAGCAGCCCCCTAGCGGGAGGGGGGACAGATACGCAGTATTTT.

V and J are TRBV7-2 and TRBJ2-5; 7 bases are a match to TRBD1. Germline V gives CDR1 SGHTA, CDR2 FQGNSA. V gave up 7 bases and J gave up 0 bases; unmatched junction bases: 2. This CDR3 is built from 13 residues. The CDR3 reads CASIGTDQETQYF. CDR3 sequence (DNA): TGTGCCAGCATCGGGACAGACCAAGAGACCCAGTACTTC.

The chain recombines TRBV19 with TRBJ1-3; D gene unclear. Between the trimmed V and J ends, which lost 3 bases and 2 bases, there was a span of 8 bases. CDR1 LNHDA and CDR2 SQIVND come from the germline V gene (reference sequence). This CDR3 has 14 residues. The CDR3: CASSIGRAGNTIYF. CDR3 DNA sequence: TGTGCCAGTAGTATTGGGAGGGCTGGAAACACCATATATTTT.

The V and J genes are TRBV5-6 and TRBJ2-3; the D is unclear. The CDR3 runs 15 residues. V was clipped by 1 base and J by 4 bases, with 13 bases between them. Germline CDR1 reads SGHDT; CDR2 reads YYEEEE. CDR3 amino acids: CASSLPHSNPDTQYF. The CDR3 nucleotides are TGTGCCAGCAGCTTGCCGCACAGTAACCCAGATACGCAGTATTTT.

The J gene is TRBJ2-3, the V gene TRBV2; 8 positions agree with TRBD2. J was trimmed by 2 bases and V by 4 bases; bases with no gene match: 14. The germline gives CDR1 SNHLY, CDR2 FYNNEI. This CDR3 has 18 residues. The CDR3, as DNA: TGTGCCAGCAGTGCCCCCTTAGCGGGATGGGAGATCACAGATACGCAGTATTTT. Protein sequence: CASSAPLAGWEITDTQYF.

This chain links TRBV15 with TRBJ2-4; 10 bases align to TRBD1. The CDR3 spans 15 residues. Germline V CDR1 and CDR2: LNHNV, YYDKDF (reference sequence). V shed 0 bases and J 10 bases; nucleotides not matched to a gene: 6. Written as DNA, the CDR3 is TGTGCCACCAGCAGAGACCGGACAGGGGGATTTATTCAGTACTTC. This codes for CATSRDRTGGFIQYF.